This paragraph covers one T cell receptor (beta chain) sequence. Its antigen remains unknown. This specimen comes from a study of T cells in women clearing cervical HPV infection. Study information: No precancer developed; the control's incident HPV16 infection cleared within 12 months. Case blood was drawn when the lesion was first found; control blood after infection became undetectable.

Study-level points and caveats: CIN3+ cases had significantly higher TCR repertoire richness than controls, but evenness did not differ.

Libraries were prepared by immunoSEQ multiplex PCR; TCRdb keeps only in-frame clonotypes and omits some of them. There are fewer than 30,000 clones in the sample, with 17% held by the top ten. The sequence was obtained from a woman aged 18 to 69 with a cervical HPV16 infection that either progressed to CIN3+ or cleared (not recorded which). The specimen sequenced was blood buffy coat.

The CDR3 spells CASSQASGASYEQYF. The part of the CDR3 DNA that was read is TGTGCCAGCAGTCAAGCTAGCGGTGCTTCCTACGAG. The chain couples TRBV12-3 or TRBV12-4 to TRBJ2-7; 7 bases agree with TRBD2. The CDR3 is cut off 3 residues early in the read; its end comes from the germline J gene. The CDR3 extends over 15 amino acids. Losses at the gene ends were 5 bases for V and 1 base for J; bases not matched to a gene: 8.